This passage covers 27 T cell receptor beta chains from one sample sequenced in a study of siplizumab effects on memory and regulatory T cells. Assay used: immunoSEQ multiplex PCR; TCRdb lists only in-frame clones, some missing. This table has around 100,000 clones, approximately 90% appearing once. Sequencing input: CD4+ T cells sorted from blood. The receptors derive from a human donor in good health.

The chain joins TRBV6-5 to TRBJ2-1; D perhaps matches TRBD1 (6 bases). Germline CDR1 MNHEY, CDR2 SVGAGI. The CDR3 covers 14 residues. V shed 5 bases and J shed 7 bases, with 15 bases lying between them. The CDR3 loop is CASSTRTVGNEQFF. DNA of the CDR3: TGTGCCAGCAGTACTAGGACAGTGGGGAATGAGCAGTTCTTC.

This clone was counted once. The genes are TRBV6-1 and TRBJ2-2, with D possibly being TRBD1 (5 bases). From germline, CDR1 is MNHNS and CDR2 SASEGT. The ends were cut back, 9 bases at V and 5 bases at J, with 16 bases in the middle. The CDR3 is made up of 14 amino acids. As DNA, the CDR3 is TGTGCCAGTTCCTCAGGGTCCTGGACCGGGGAGCTGTTTTTT. The encoded protein is CASSSGSWTGELFF.

This clone showed up just a few times. In DNA, the CDR3 is TGTGCCAGCAGAGAATTAGACTATGGCTACACCTTC. Translating gives CASRELDYGYTF. This chain connects TRBV28 to TRBJ1-2; D not resolved. The V end lost 6 bases, the J end lost 3 bases, and 8 bases lay between the germline ends. The CDR3 covers 12 residues. Germline V lookup: CDR1 MDHEN, CDR2 SYDVKM.

The V and J genes are TRBV7-9 and TRBJ1-2, with 7 bases matching TRBD1. Per germline, CDR1 SEHNR and CDR2 FQNEAQ (reference sequence). V gave up 3 bases and J gave up 7 bases; unmatched junction bases: 2. The CDR3 is made up of 12 amino acids. The CDR3 bases are TGTGCCAGCAGCTTCGACAGGGCTGGCTACACCTTC. Encoded protein: CASSFDRAGYTF.

The V call is TRBV10-2, the J call TRBJ1-3; no clear D. Germline lookup yields CDR1 WSHSY and CDR2 SAAADI. The CDR3 is 13 amino acids. V lost 4 bases and J lost 4, with 8 bases in between. In DNA, the CDR3 is TGCGCCAGCAGTGCACTCTACGGAAACACCATATATTTT. Protein product: CASSALYGNTIYF.

This chain's CDR3 is CASSLTRGDTQYF. In DNA form, the CDR3 reads TGCGCCAGCAGCCTAACACGGGGGGATACGCAGTATTTT. The gene calls are TRBV4-1 and TRBJ2-3; D possibly corresponds to TRBD2 (6 bases). CDR1 is MGHRA and CDR2 is YSYEKL in the germline V gene. V was cut by 4 bases and J by 6 bases, with 11 bases left in between. There are 13 residues in the CDR3.

The chain combines TRBV15 with TRBJ1-2, with TRBD1 matching over 7 bases. CDR3 length: 16 residues. The J segment lost 1 base and the V segment lost 0 bases, leaving 5 bases of the junction unmatched. CDR1 is LNHNV, CDR2 YYDKDF, per germline (reference sequence). Written as DNA, the CDR3 is TGTGCCACCAGCAGAGATTCGGGACAGATTAACTATGGCTACACCTTC. Encoded protein: CATSRDSGQINYGYTF.

This chain connects TRBV5-1 to TRBJ2-1; 9 bases match TRBD1. Germline V CDR1 and CDR2: SGHRS, YFSETQ. The V and J ends lost 3 bases and 6 bases, in that order; junction bases with no gene match: 7. CDR3 length: 15 residues. The CDR3 loop is CASSSGTGIFNEQFF. DNA of the CDR3: TGCGCCAGCAGCTCCGGGACAGGGATATTCAATGAGCAGTTCTTC.

The rearrangement joins TRBV4-1 to TRBJ2-3; TRBD1 matches at 10 bases. The CDR3 sequence is 15 residues long. CDR1 MGHRA and CDR2 YSYEKL come from the germline V gene. The trim removed 5 bases at V and 5 bases at J, leaving 7 bases unmatched. The CDR3 loop is CASSEPGQGKDTQYF. The DNA for the CDR3 is TGCGCCAGCAGCGAACCGGGACAGGGGAAAGATACGCAGTATTTT.

This chain uses TRBV28 with TRBJ2-4; possibly TRBD2 for D (6 bases). Germline V gene data show CDR1 as MDHEN and CDR2 as SYDVKM. The germline V and J ends were trimmed by 7 bases and 7 bases, with 17 bases remaining between them. The CDR3 is 14 amino acids. The CDR3 reads CASTRGGVVNIQYF. The CDR3, as DNA: TGTGCCAGCACCCGAGGAGGGGTAGTTAACATTCAGTACTTC.

The rearrangement joins TRBV18 to TRBJ2-6; D may correspond to TRBD1 or TRBD2 (5 bases each). Germline lookup yields CDR1 KGHSH and CDR2 LQKENI. This CDR3 is built from 17 residues. V gave up 5 bases and J gave up 4 bases, with 18 bases separating them. The CDR3 DNA sequence: TGTGCCAGCTCATCCTTCGGGGCAGGGATAGGGGCCAACGTCCTGACTTTC. It yields the protein CASSSFGAGIGANVLTF.

The chain uses TRBV7-3 and TRBJ2-7, with TRBD2 as a possible D gene (6 bases). CDR1 and CDR2 (germline): SGHTA, FQGTGA. Trimming took 8 bases from V and 13 from J, leaving 18 bases between them. The CDR3 is made up of 11 amino acids. DNA for the CDR3: TGTGCCAGCTCCCTTCGGAAGCGGGTTTACTTC. Translated: CASSLRKRVYF.

J is TRBJ2-1 and V is TRBV9, with 13 bases fitting TRBD2. Germline lookup yields CDR1 SGDLS and CDR2 YYNGEE. V lost 8 bases, J lost 4 bases, and 3 bases stayed unmatched. This CDR3 has 14 amino acids. This CDR3 reads CASGLAGAYNEQFF. The CDR3, as DNA: TGTGCCAGTGGACTAGCGGGAGCGTACAATGAGCAGTTCTTC.

The chain combines TRBV5-1 with TRBJ2-7; 10 bases agree with TRBD2. The CDR3 length is 18 residues. Per the germline V gene, CDR1 is SGHRS and CDR2 is YFSETQ. The ends lost 0 bases at V and 2 bases at J; junction bases unmatched: 11. CDR3 bases: TGCGCCAGCAGCTTGGATGTTAGCGGGAGGATCATTACCTACGAGCAGTACTTC. Protein: CASSLDVSGRIITYEQYF.

This clone appeared a single time. The rearrangement links TRBV21-1 to TRBJ2-3; TRBD2 reflects the table's D call only, with no check against the DNA. TRBV21-1 has pseudogene status. There are 18 residues in the CDR3. The DNA for the CDR3 is TGTGCCAGCAGCACGTTTAGCGGGACTTACACCTTCACAGATACGCAGTATTTT. The encoded protein is CASSTFSGTYTFTDTQYF.

The chain links TRBV6-5 to TRBJ1-1; TRBD1 matches 10 bases. The junction had 4 bases not matched to a gene; V was cut back by 1 base and J by 2 bases. CDR1 and CDR2 (germline): MNHEY, SVGAGI. The CDR3 is 16 amino acids. This CDR3 is CASSYYGQGDNTEAFF. CDR3 DNA sequence: TGTGCCAGCAGTTACTACGGACAGGGGGACAACACTGAAGCTTTCTTT.

The chain uses TRBV2 and TRBJ2-4; possible D gene TRBD1, 6 bases. Germline V gives CDR1 SNHLY, CDR2 FYNNEI. The ends were cut back, 6 bases at V and 0 bases at J, with 15 bases in the middle. This CDR3 is built from 16 residues. The CDR3 DNA follows: TGTGCCAGCAGCCCCAACAGGGTAGGAGCCAAAAACATTCAGTACTTC. It translates to CASSPNRVGAKNIQYF.

The rearrangement uses TRBV6-1 and TRBJ2-1; 14 nucleotides line up with TRBD2. The CDR3 length is 16 residues. The J segment lost 13 bases and the V segment lost 3 bases, leaving 11 bases of the junction unmatched. Germline values: CDR1 MNHNS, CDR2 SASEGT. CDR3 bases: TGTGCCAGCAGTGATCTACAGGGGACTAGCGGGAGATTTCAGTTCTTC. Protein product: CASSDLQGTSGRFQFF.

V gene TRBV14 combines with J gene TRBJ1-1; the D is unclear. V lost 2 bases and J lost 4, with 8 bases in between. CDR3 length: 13 amino acids. Germline values: CDR1 SGHDN, CDR2 FVKESK. CDR3 nucleotides: TGTGCCAGCAGCCAATGGGTCCTCACTGAAGCTTTCTTT. Translated, it gives CASSQWVLTEAFF.

The chain has TRBV30 and TRBJ1-2; TRBD1 is a possible D gene (5 bases). Germline assignment: CDR1 GTSNPN and CDR2 SVGIG (reference sequence). The CDR3 sequence is 14 residues long. Deletions cut 3 bases from V and 4 bases from J, with 15 bases between. The CDR3 nucleotides are TGTGCCTGGAGCCGCGACAGCAGGACCTATGGCTACACCTTC. Translation: CAWSRDSRTYGYTF.

V is TRBV27 and J is TRBJ1-3; weak D call: TRBD1 (6 bases). This CDR3 has 15 amino acids. The V end was cut by 3 bases, the J end by 4 bases, with 13 bases between. The germline V gene has CDR1 MNHEY and CDR2 SMNVEV (reference sequence). CDR3 DNA sequence: TGTGCCAGCAGTTTCAAGGGAGGGGGAGGAAACACCATATATTTT. Translating it yields CASSFKGGGGNTIYF.

CDR3 loop: CASSLGTREQETQYF. CDR3 DNA: TGTGCCAGCAGCTTAGGGACTAGGGAACAAGAGACCCAGTACTTC. The V call is TRBV11-3, the J call TRBJ2-5, with 7 bases matching TRBD2. Per germline, CDR1 SGHNT and CDR2 YENEEA. The CDR3 loop spans 15 amino acids. The V segment lost 1 base and the J segment 2 bases; nucleotides outside the gene matches: 4. The variable domain in full, completed from reference TRBV11-3 and TRBJ2-5, reads EAGVVQSPRYKIIEKKQPVAFWCNPISGHNTLYWYLQNLGQGPELLIRYENEEAVDDSQLPKDRFSAERLKGVDSTLKIQPAELGDSAVYLCASSLGTREQETQYFGPGTRLLVL.

V is TRBV28 and J is TRBJ1-1; a possible D gene is TRBD1 (5 bases). From germline, CDR1 is MDHEN and CDR2 SYDVKM. V was cut by 6 bases and J by 1 base, with 15 bases left in between. This CDR3 has 15 residues. This CDR3 is CASRLSGPRNTEAFF. CDR3 sequence (DNA): TGTGCCAGCAGGCTTTCAGGGCCCCGGAACACTGAAGCTTTCTTT.

The chain carries TRBV7-9 and TRBJ1-1, with unresolved D. This CDR3 spans 15 amino acids. Looked up from germline, CDR1 is SEHNR and CDR2 is FQNEAQ (reference sequence). Trimming cost V 5 bases and J 1 base, with 14 bases left between them. Written as DNA, the CDR3 is TGTGCCAGCAGCCACCAAAGCCTAGGGAACACTGAAGCTTTCTTT. This encodes CASSHQSLGNTEAFF.

This rearrangement joins TRBV19 to TRBJ2-5; TRBD2 matches at 12 bases. With V trimmed by 3 bases and J by 1 base, 12 bases remained unmatched. CDR3 length equals 19 residues. Looked up from germline, CDR1 is LNHDA and CDR2 is SQIVND (reference sequence). The CDR3 spells CASSIGTGMTSGSQETQYF. The DNA for the CDR3 is TGTGCCAGTAGTATTGGGACAGGGATGACTAGCGGGAGCCAAGAGACCCAGTACTTC.

J is TRBJ2-1 and V is TRBV2; 10 bases fit TRBD2. With V trimmed by 6 bases and J by 6 bases, 8 bases remained unmatched. Germline V gene lookup returns CDR1 SNHLY and CDR2 FYNNEI. CDR3 size: 15 residues. CDR3 region: CASSGSGRAANEQFF. The CDR3 region has the DNA TGTGCCAGCAGCGGGAGCGGGAGGGCCGCCAATGAGCAGTTCTTC.

The rearrangement links TRBV28 to TRBJ2-7, with D perhaps being TRBD1 or TRBD2 (5 bases each). CDR1 and CDR2 (germline): MDHEN, SYDVKM. This CDR3 is built from 12 residues. V lost 2 bases and J 3 bases, leaving 5 bases between the germline ends. In DNA form, the CDR3 reads TGTGCCAGCAGTTTAGGGGGCTACGAGCAGTACTTC. Translation: CASSLGGYEQYF.